What follows are 28 T cell receptor beta chains derived from one specimen sequenced in a study of CD8+CD57+ T cells in acquired aplastic anemia. TCR beta VDJ and CDR3 profiling used genomic DNA as template. TCRdb itself ran the reads through MiXCR, one entry per CDR3 protein. Of about 130,000 distinct CDR3 sequences in the sample, 48% were seen once. Sequencing was done on a sample of sorted CD4+, CD8+, or CD8+CD57+ T cells (not recorded which) from PBMCs. The receptor source for this set is a human donor in good health, serving as a control.

This clonotype was recorded at least ten times. This sequence joins TRBV6-2 or TRBV6-3 and TRBJ1-2; no clear D. Per germline, CDR1 MNHEY and CDR2 SVGEGT. V shed 2 bases and J shed 8 bases, with 9 bases lying between them. The CDR3 runs to 12 residues. CDR3 region: CASSYDLRGYTF. For the CDR3, the DNA is TGTGCCAGCAGTTACGACCTGCGGGGCTACACCTTC.

The chain joins TRBV24-1 to TRBJ1-3; TRBD1 aligns across 7 bases. CDR3 length equals 13 residues. Germline CDR1 is KGHDR and CDR2 is SFDVKD. The V gene end was trimmed by 7 bases and the J gene end by 4 bases; junction bases not matched to a gene: 3. CDR3 amino acids: CATSTGAGNTIYF. In nucleotides, the CDR3 is TGTGCCACCAGCACAGGGGCCGGAAACACCATATATTTT.

There are a few counts of this clonotype. V gene TRBV2 combines with J gene TRBJ2-7; D ambiguous. The V end was cut by 3 bases, the J end by 0 bases, with 6 bases between. Germline V gene data show CDR1 as SNHLY and CDR2 as FYNNEI. This CDR3 has 13 residues. The CDR3 bases are TGTGCCAGCAGTGATTGGCACTCCTACGAGCAGTACTTC. This gives the protein CASSDWHSYEQYF.

The CDR3 is CASSRPGTSGGLQFYNEQFF. The CDR3 DNA reads as TGTGCCAGCAGTAGACCAGGGACTAGCGGGGGGCTACAATTCTACAATGAGCAGTTCTTC. The V gene is TRBV25-1, the J gene TRBJ2-1; 15 bases are a match to TRBD2. The CDR3 has 20 residues. V lost 5 bases and J lost 3; bases outside the gene matches: 14. CDR1 MGHDK and CDR2 SYGVNS come from the germline V gene. The entire variable domain, with the rest obtained from reference TRBV25-1 and TRBJ2-1, is as follows: EADIYQTPRYLVIGTGKKITLECSQTMGHDKMYWYQQDPGMELHLIHYSYGVNSTEKGDLSSESTVSRIRTEHFPLTLESARPSHTSQYLCASSRPGTSGGLQFYNEQFFGPGTRLTVL.

The V and J genes are TRBV4-1 and TRBJ2-7; D ambiguous. The CDR3 has 15 residues. V lost 4 bases to trimming and J lost 3 bases, with 16 bases between them. CDR1 is MGHRA and CDR2 is YSYEKL in the germline V gene. The CDR3 spells CASSPSPHGDYEQYF. The DNA of the CDR3 is TGCGCCAGCAGCCCCAGCCCACACGGAGACTACGAGCAGTACTTC.

As regards this clonotype: A read error may account for a junction end that differs from germline. V and J are TRBV12-5 and TRBJ2-6, with a weak D call TRBD1 (5 bases). Germline V CDR1 and CDR2: LGHNT, FRNRAP. The CDR3 is 17 amino acids. For the CDR3, the DNA is TGTGCTAGTGGTCCCAACAATGCGAACTCTGGGGCCAGCGTCTTGACTTTC. Translating it yields CASGPNNANSGASVLTF.

This clonotype has at least ten counts. The chain links TRBV18 to TRBJ1-5, with a tentative D call TRBD1 (5 bases). CDR3 length: 15 residues. In germline, CDR1 is KGHSH, CDR2 LQKENI. Trimming took off 2 bases at V and 0 bases at J, with 8 bases between the two ends. The DNA of the CDR3 is TGTGCCAGCTCACCAGACAGCTATAGCAATCAGCCCCAGCATTTT. It specifies CASSPDSYSNQPQHF.

This clonotype has a handful of counts. The chain couples TRBV7-2 to TRBJ2-5; 8 bases map to TRBD1. J was trimmed by 4 bases and V by 4 bases; bases with no gene match: 2. The CDR3 runs 13 residues. Germline CDR1 and CDR2: SGHTA and FQGNSA. CDR3 residues: CASSSGQGETQYF. The CDR3 bases are TGTGCCAGCAGCTCCGGACAGGGAGAGACCCAGTACTTC. Supplemented by reference TRBV7-2 and TRBJ2-5, the full variable domain reads GAGVSQSPSNKVTEKGKDVELRCDPISGHTALYWYRQSLGQGLEFLIYFQGNSAPDKSGLPSDRFSAERTGGSVSTLTIQRTQQEDSAVYLCASSSGQGETQYFGPGTRLLVL.

The rearrangement uses TRBV24-1 and TRBJ2-5; D may be TRBD2 (6 bases). The CDR3 extends over 15 amino acids. CDR1 KGHDR and CDR2 SFDVKD come from the germline V gene. Deletions cut 0 bases from V and 5 bases from J, with 12 bases between. CDR3 sequence reads: CATSDLLAGGETQYF. The CDR3 DNA follows: TGTGCCACCAGTGATTTGCTTGCAGGAGGGGAGACCCAGTACTTC.

This clonotype was seen more than once but under ten times. V is TRBV5-6 and J is TRBJ2-1; 10 bases are shared with TRBD2. Germline CDR1 is SGHDT and CDR2 is YYEEEE. V shed 0 bases, J shed 3 bases, and the junction held 6 bases outside the gene matches. This CDR3 has 17 amino acids. Here the CDR3 reads CASSLEGASGGYNEQFF. The CDR3 nucleotides read TGTGCCAGCAGCTTGGAAGGTGCTAGCGGGGGCTACAATGAGCAGTTCTTC.

The chain recombines TRBV6-1 with TRBJ2-6; D ambiguous. V lost 1 base, J lost 7 bases, and 11 bases lay in between. Germline V gives CDR1 MNHNS, CDR2 SASEGT. CDR3 size: 15 residues. The CDR3 sequence: CASSEVYWGANVLTF. The CDR3, as DNA: TGTGCCAGCAGTGAAGTATACTGGGGAGCCAACGTCCTGACTTTC.

This clonotype has ten or more counts. The chain recombines TRBV4-1 with TRBJ2-1; D is unclear. The V gene's germline CDR1 is MGHRA and CDR2 YSYEKL. Trimming took off 1 base at V and 9 bases at J, with 13 bases between the two ends. This CDR3 region has 14 residues. The CDR3 loop reads CASSQGMPLGEQFF. CDR3 DNA sequence: TGCGCCAGCAGCCAAGGCATGCCATTGGGTGAGCAGTTCTTC.

The chain combines TRBV29-1 with TRBJ1-2; D possibly corresponds to TRBD1 (5 bases). The V end was cut by 6 bases, the J end by 4 bases, with 15 bases between. The CDR3 spans 13 residues. CDR1 and CDR2 from the germline V gene are SQVTM and ANQGSEA. CDR3 sequence reads: CSVQSGETYGYTF. For the CDR3, the DNA is TGCAGCGTACAATCGGGGGAAACCTATGGCTACACCTTC.

In this sample, this clonotype turned up many times. The chain recombines TRBV7-2 with TRBJ2-5, with 8 bases lining up with TRBD1. Germline V gives CDR1 SGHTA, CDR2 FQGNSA. The CDR3 sequence is 13 residues long. The J segment lost 4 bases and the V segment lost 5 bases, leaving 3 bases of the junction unmatched. As DNA, the CDR3 is TGTGCCAGCAGCCTGGGACAGGCAGAGACCCAGTACTTC. This sequence encodes CASSLGQAETQYF.

This clonotype came up many times. The DNA is omitted, as the CDR3 cannot be located on it reliably, and the CDR3 follows TCRdb's listing. The genes are TRBV11-2 and TRBJ1-2; the table's TRBD1 call for D was not verified on the DNA. A total of 15 residues make up the CDR3, ends included. Germline CDR1 is SGHAT and CDR2 is FQNNGV. The CDR3 spells CASSSLWRGNYGYTF.

This clonotype was detected a few times. One junction end does not reproduce the germline sequence, and a read error may be involved. The chain links TRBV29-1 to TRBJ1-3; D is undetermined. The CDR3 consists of 12 residues. Germline V gene lookup returns CDR1 SQVTM and CDR2 ANQGSEA. In DNA, the CDR3 is TGCAGCGTTGATGGCGAAAGGAACACCATACATTTT. Its protein is CSVDGERNTIHF.

A remark on this clonotype: This may arise from a read error, as a much more abundant clone is one base away. This chain joins TRBV19 and TRBJ1-4, with a tentative D call TRBD1 (6 bases). Germline V gene lookup returns CDR1 LNHDA and CDR2 SQIVND (reference sequence). The germline V and J ends were trimmed by 6 bases and 3 bases, with 11 bases remaining between them. The CDR3 loop spans 14 amino acids. CDR3 in DNA: TGTGCCAGTAGGGGGGGGGCGGCTAATGAAAAACTGTTTTTT. It is translated as CASRGGAANEKLFF. The full variable domain, with the rest looked up from reference TRBV19 and TRBJ1-4, is DGGITQSPKYLFRKEGQNVTLSCEQNLNHDAMYWYRQDPGQGLRLIYYSQIVNDFQKGDIAEGYSVSREKKESFPLTVTSAQKNPTAFYLCASRGGAANEKLFFGSGTQLSVL.

The rearrangement links TRBV7-6 to TRBJ2-1; D not resolved. The CDR3 runs 12 residues. V lost 4 bases and J 4 bases, leaving 5 bases between the germline ends. Looked up from germline, CDR1 is SGHVS and CDR2 is FNYEAQ. The DNA for the CDR3 is TGTGCCAGCAGCTGGGATTACAATGAGCAGTTCTTC. This gives the protein CASSWDYNEQFF. Filled out from reference TRBV7-6 and TRBJ2-1, the complete variable domain reads GAGVSQSPRYKVTKRGQDVALRCDPISGHVSLYWYRQALGQGPEFLTYFNYEAQQDKSGLPNDRFSAERPEGSISTLTIQRTEQRDSAMYRCASSWDYNEQFFGPGTRLTVL.

This clonotype was seen many times. CDR3 DNA: TGCGCCAGCAGCTCGGACGTAGACAGTGAAGCTTTCTTT. Its protein is CASSSDVDSEAFF. The rearrangement joins TRBV5-1 to TRBJ1-1; the D gene is possibly TRBD1 (5 bases). The CDR3 totals 13 residues. Germline V gives CDR1 SGHRS, CDR2 YFSETQ. The germline V and J ends were trimmed by 3 bases and 7 bases, with 13 bases remaining between them.

Many counts were recorded for this clonotype. V is TRBV7-2 and J is TRBJ2-7; D is ambiguous. Trimming removed 4 bases at V and 3 bases at J, with 4 bases between. This CDR3 has 11 residues. CDR1 and CDR2 from the germline V gene are SGHTA and FQGNSA. The CDR3 is CASSSHYEQYF. CDR3 nucleotide sequence: TGTGCCAGCAGCTCGCACTACGAGCAGTACTTC.

This clonotype showed up many times. V and J are TRBV9 and TRBJ1-3, with D maybe TRBD1 (5 bases). CDR1 and CDR2 (germline): SGDLS, YYNGEE. This CDR3 region has 15 residues. V lost 1 base and J 4 bases, leaving 12 bases between the germline ends. The CDR3 spells CASSVWASGGNTIYF. For the CDR3, the DNA is TGTGCCAGCAGCGTATGGGCTTCAGGGGGAAACACCATATATTTT.

The genes are TRBV9 and TRBJ2-3; TRBD2 matches 8 bases. Trimming at V came to 4 bases and at J to 2 bases, leaving 6 bases not matched to a gene. The CDR3 has 15 amino acids. Germline V gene sequence: CDR1 SGDLS, CDR2 YYNGEE. The chain's CDR3 is CASSKTGGATDTQYF. CDR3 DNA sequence: TGTGCCAGCAGCAAGACCGGGGGGGCCACAGATACGCAGTATTTT.

The table lists this clonotype with a few counts. One end of the junction does not line up with germline, which may come from a read error. V usage is TRBV7-3 and J usage is TRBJ1-2; D uncertain. Germline CDR1 reads SGHTA; CDR2 reads FQGTGA. The CDR3 spans 9 residues. The chain's CDR3 is CASSLGRFF. DNA for the CDR3: TGTGCCAGCAGCTTAGGACGGTTCTTC.

The rearrangement uses TRBV2 and TRBJ2-1; 8 nucleotides match TRBD1. CDR1 and CDR2 from the germline V gene are SNHLY and FYNNEI. CDR3 length: 11 residues. Trimming removed 9 bases from V and 8 bases from J; junction bases left unmatched: 3. Here the CDR3 DNA reads TGTGCCAGGGACAGGGAAGATGAGCAGTTCTTC. Residues: CARDREDEQFF.

The sample holds many counts of this clonotype. The rearrangement links TRBV7-2 to TRBJ2-5; tentative D call: TRBD1 (6 bases). The CDR3 has 14 residues. Germline V gene lookup returns CDR1 SGHTA and CDR2 FQGNSA. Deletions cut 5 bases from V and 5 bases from J, with 15 bases between. DNA for the CDR3: TGTGCCAGCAGCCTCCGGGGACACTCGGAGACCCAGTACTTC. It codes for CASSLRGHSETQYF.

This chain links TRBV2 with TRBJ1-2; D remains ambiguous. Germline CDR1 reads SNHLY; CDR2 reads FYNNEI. The V end lost 7 bases, the J end lost 2 bases, and 11 bases lay between the germline ends. The CDR3 contains 13 residues. The DNA of the CDR3 is TGTGCCAGCAAGGCTACAGAGAACTATGGCTACACCTTC. This gives the protein CASKATENYGYTF.

The gene calls are TRBV2 and TRBJ2-3; D remains ambiguous. The germline gives CDR1 SNHLY, CDR2 FYNNEI. Between the trimmed V and J ends, which lost 4 bases and 0 bases, there was a span of 5 bases. CDR3 length: 13 amino acids. The CDR3 sequence is CASSAESTDTQYF. The CDR3 DNA reads as TGTGCCAGCAGTGCAGAGAGCACAGATACGCAGTATTTT.

By sample fraction, this clonotype is medium-sized. The rearrangement links TRBV25-1 to TRBJ2-1; D gene uncertain. Germline CDR1 and CDR2: MGHDK and SYGVNS. Trimming stripped 7 bases from V and 4 bases from J, with 17 bases between. CDR3 length equals 15 residues. The CDR3, as DNA: TGTGCCAGCATGTGGTCAGGCTCCCCTTACAATGAGCAGTTCTTC. Amino acid sequence: CASMWSGSPYNEQFF.